This T cell receptor beta chain was documented in a study of cytomegalovirus exposure and HLA in healthy donors. This clone was seen a handful of times. V dropped 5 bases and J dropped 5; count of bases not matched to a gene: 6. Germline CDR1 MNHNS, CDR2 SASEGT. The CDR3 loop spans 13 amino acids. PCR was performed using 60 Vbeta and 13 Jbeta primers. The method was immunoSEQ multiplex PCR; TCRdb's version includes in-frame clones alone and lacks a portion of them. The sample has about 82,000 clones; roughly 74% are singletons. The rearrangement joins TRBV6-1 to TRBJ2-7; 7 bases are a match to TRBD1. The sequence derives from a woman in her forties or fifties in good health and CMV-seropositive. The sample taken for sequencing was PBMCs. The CDR3 spells CASSRQGWNEQYF. The CDR3, as DNA: TGTGCCAGCAGTCGACAGGGTTGGAACGAGCAGTACTTC.